A selection of T cell receptor beta chains follows, all from one sample in a study of beta chain features in type 1 diabetes. Measured with immunoSEQ multiplex PCR; TCRdb has only the in-frame clones, and not every one. The sample records around 300,000 clones, approximately 9.9% being singletons. Sequenced sample: naive CD4+ T cells from blood. The receptors here all came from a woman aged 25 to 45 in good health. Both conserved end residues are part of each CDR3. D genes are given only for firm matches. Clone size appears in some rows only: once, few, many, or a class for an expanded clone.

>few|TRBJ1-2|TRBV2|NA
CASRAQGHNYGYTF
TGTGCCAGCAGGGCGCAGGGGCATAACTATGGCTACACCTTC
>NA|TRBJ2-7|TRBV27|NA
CASSLLASSYEQYF
TGTGCCAGCAGTTTACTAGCTAGCTCCTACGAGCAGTACTTC
>NA|TRBJ2-1|TRBV18|TRBD2
CASSPGLAAYNEQFF
TGTGCCAGCTCACCGGGACTAGCGGCCTACAATGAGCAGTTCTTC
>few|TRBJ1-1|TRBV7-9|TRBD1
CASSPGQGPVNFEAFF
TGTGCCAGCAGCCCCGGACAGGGCCCTGTTAATTTTGAAGCTTTCTTT
>NA|TRBJ2-1|TRBV6-5|TRBD1
CASSNRGLSYNEQFF
TGTGCCAGCAGTAACAGGGGCCTCTCCTACAATGAGCAGTTCTTC
>few|TRBJ1-1|TRBV11-2|NA
CASSQVNTEAFF
TGTGCCAGCTCCCAGGTGAACACTGAAGCTTTCTTT
>few|TRBJ1-2|TRBV7-9|NA
CASSLVGVNYGYTF
TGTGCCAGCAGCTTAGTCGGGGTGAACTATGGCTACACCTTC
>NA|TRBJ2-1|TRBV7-9|NA
CASSLPAGRDNEQFF
TGTGCCAGCAGCTTACCGGCCGGGAGAGACAATGAGCAGTTCTTC
>few|TRBJ2-1|TRBV7-2|NA
CASSSGRVEQFF
TGTGCCAGCAGCTCTGGTAGAGTTGAGCAGTTCTTC
>few|TRBJ1-1|TRBV29-1|NA
CSVASRVSDTEAFF
TGCAGCGTTGCCTCCAGGGTTAGTGACACTGAAGCTTTCTTT
>NA|TRBJ2-3|TRBV10-3|NA
CAISEGHKKIADTQYF
TGTGCCATCAGTGAGGGACATAAGAAGATCGCAGATACGCAGTATTTT
>NA|TRBJ2-5|TRBV7-2|TRBD2
CASSRPGGTQYF
TGTGCCAGCAGTCGCCCGGGGGGGACCCAGTACTTC
>few|TRBJ2-1|TRBV7-3|TRBD2
CASSPGLAGLYEQFF
TGTGCCAGCAGCCCTGGACTAGCGGGACTCTATGAGCAGTTCTTC
>few|TRBJ1-3|TRBV30|TRBD1
CAWSGQLAGNTIYF
TGTGCCTGGTCGGGACAGCTAGCCGGAAACACCATATATTTT
>NA|TRBJ2-7|TRBV6-5|TRBD1
CAIQTGSNEQYF
TGTGCCATTCAGACAGGGAGCAACGAGCAGTACTTC
>NA|TRBJ2-2|TRBV6-6|TRBD1
CASSPGQGAIGELFF
TGTGCCAGCAGCCCGGGACAGGGGGCGATCGGGGAGCTGTTTTTT
>few|TRBJ1-2|TRBV28|NA
CASSAPLGQGATGSGYTF
TGTGCCAGCAGTGCCCCATTGGGACAAGGGGCCACTGGGAGTGGCTACACCTTC
>few|TRBJ2-7|TRBV9|TRBD2
CASSVAASGMYEQYF
TGTGCCAGCAGCGTAGCTGCTAGCGGGATGTACGAGCAGTACTTC
>NA|TRBJ2-1|TRBV29-1|TRBD2
CSVRAGVQFF
TGCAGCGTTAGGGCGGGGGTGCAGTTCTTC
>few|TRBJ1-1|TRBV12-5|TRBD1
CASGSGQGTISNTEAFF
TGTGCTAGTGGTTCGGGACAGGGGACTATCTCCAACACTGAAGCTTTCTTT
>few|TRBJ1-1|TRBV2|NA
CASSGVSGTEAFF
TGTGCCAGCAGTGGGGTCTCGGGCACTGAAGCTTTCTTT
>NA|TRBJ1-1|TRBV10-3|TRBD1
CAIGQGEAFF
TGTGCCATTGGACAGGGCGAAGCTTTCTTT
>NA|TRBJ1-2|TRBV21-1|NA
CASSRQRQGGDGYTF
TGTGCCAGCAGCCGCCAGAGACAGGGGGGAGATGGCTACACCTTC
>few|TRBJ2-5|TRBV5-1|NA
CASSSGAGAGETQYF
TGCGCCAGCAGCTCAGGGGCGGGAGCCGGAGAGACCCAGTACTTC
>few|TRBJ2-7|TRBV4-3|TRBD2
CASSQTSGSSLLDEQYF
TGCGCCAGCAGCCAGACTAGCGGGAGTTCGCTTCTGGACGAGCAGTACTTC
>NA|TRBJ2-6|TRBV28|TRBD1
CASSATGGPSGANVLTF
TGTGCCAGCAGCGCAACAGGGGGCCCCTCTGGGGCCAACGTCCTGACTTTC
>few|TRBJ2-6|TRBV7-2|NA
CASSQVVHSGANVLTF
TGTGCCAGCAGCCAGGTCGTTCATTCTGGGGCCAACGTCCTGACTTTC
>NA|TRBJ2-6|TRBV6-6|NA
CASSYTPSGANVLTF
TGTGCCAGCAGTTACACTCCTTCTGGGGCCAACGTCCTGACTTTC
>many|TRBJ2-1|TRBV23-1|NA
CASSQFSQEQFF
TGCGCCAGCAGTCAATTTTCACAGGAGCAGTTCTTC
>few|TRBJ2-7|TRBV5-1|TRBD2
CASNPSGPHYEQYF
TGCGCCAGCAACCCTAGCGGGCCGCACTACGAGCAGTACTTC
>few|TRBJ2-3|TRBV29-1|TRBD2
CSVRYQLAGVADTQYF
TGCAGCGTGCGCTATCAACTAGCGGGAGTAGCAGATACGCAGTATTTT
>few|TRBJ2-1|TRBV18|TRBD2
CASSGRLANNEQFF
TGTGCCAGCTCGGGGAGACTAGCGAACAATGAGCAGTTCTTC
>NA|TRBJ1-1|TRBV18|NA
CASSGYEEVNTEAFF
TGTGCCAGCTCAGGCTACGAGGAGGTGAACACTGAAGCTTTCTTT
>few|TRBJ2-3|TRBV14|TRBD2
CASSQSSRGLAGRTDTQYF
TGTGCCAGCAGCCAATCCTCCCGAGGGCTAGCGGGGCGCACAGATACGCAGTATTTT
>few|TRBJ2-5|TRBV19|NA
CASRQDSQETQYF
TGTGCCAGTAGGCAGGACTCTCAAGAGACCCAGTACTTC
>few|TRBJ2-1|TRBV4-3|NA
CASSLIADSYNEQFF
TGCGCCAGCAGCCTGATAGCGGACTCCTACAATGAGCAGTTCTTC
>NA|TRBJ2-6|TRBV7-3|TRBD2
CASSSGRGSSGANVLTF
TGTGCCAGCAGCTCGGGACGCGGGAGCTCTGGGGCCAACGTCCTGACTTTC